Here is one T cell receptor (beta chain) with its context. The data originate from a study of blood T cell repertoires in COVID-19. Study at large: The analysed material was cDNA or gDNA that came from T cells, B-cell-depleted T cells, or PBMCs.

Assay used: immunoSEQ multiplex PCR; TCRdb lists only in-frame clones, some missing. This sample has 100,000 to 150,000 clones, with about 90% found just once. The sequencing sample was made of peripheral blood. The clonotype originates from a human donor in a cohort sampled during active COVID-19.

CDR3 sequence (DNA): TGTGCCAGCAGAAACAGGGGGGACACCGGGGAGCTGTTTTTT. Translation gives CASRNRGDTGELFF. V gene TRBV25-1 combines with J gene TRBJ2-2, with 8 bases that match TRBD1. The CDR3 extends over 14 amino acids. Germline CDR1 reads MGHDK; CDR2 reads SYGVNS. Unmatched junction bases numbered 3, after V lost 6 bases and J lost 3 bases.